A single sample gave rise to the 22 T cell receptor beta chains below, sequenced in a study of a mutant IDH1 vaccine in newly diagnosed glioma. This table comes from immunoSEQ multiplex PCR, and its TCRdb copy is limited to in-frame clones, with some not included. The data show 45,000 to 55,000 clones, less than 85% seen once. Their antigens are not known. The time point denotes: week 47, end of study. A single vaccine dose contained 300 ug of mutant IDH1 20-mer peptide, and topical imiquimod was used with it. Here the sequenced sample was PBMCs, taken from a glioma patient whose treatment included an IDH1 peptide vaccine. The receptors come from a woman aged 25-40 years with glioma. Some clones in this sample may be carry-over from other donors' samples.

The J gene is TRBJ2-7, the V gene TRBV7-9; maybe TRBD2 (5 bases). The CDR3 has 12 amino acids. V was cut by 8 bases and J by 7 bases, with 15 bases left in between. Germline loops: CDR1 SEHNR, CDR2 FQNEAQ (reference sequence). The CDR3: CASDAGEPEQYF. The CDR3 DNA reads as TGTGCCAGCGATGCCGGGGAGCCGGAGCAGTACTTC.

The rearrangement links TRBV11-2 to TRBJ1-2; D unresolved. The germline CDR1 and CDR2 sequences are SGHAT and FQNNGV. This CDR3 is 13 amino acids long. V was clipped by 1 base and J by 6 bases, with 9 bases between them. The CDR3 is CASSLVFGDGYTF. The CDR3 DNA follows: TGTGCCAGCAGCTTAGTTTTTGGGGATGGCTACACCTTC. The full variable domain, its missing parts supplied by reference TRBV11-2 and TRBJ1-2, is EAGVAQSPRYKIIEKRQSVAFWCNPISGHATLYWYQQILGQGPKLLIQFQNNGVVDDSQLPKDRFSAERLKGVDSTLKIQPAKLEDSAVYLCASSLVFGDGYTFGSGTRLTVV.

V gene TRBV10-3 combines with J gene TRBJ2-5; TRBD2 agrees at 8 bases. The CDR3 is 15 residues long. The germline gives CDR1 ENHRY, CDR2 SYGVKD. The junction had 5 bases not matched to a gene; V was cut back by 4 bases and J by 1 base. CDR3 coding DNA: TGTGCCATCAGTGGCGAGGGGACTAGCCAAGAGACCCAGTACTTC. Amino acids: CAISGEGTSQETQYF.

The V call is TRBV25-1, the J call TRBJ2-7; TRBD1 is a possible D gene (5 bases). The CDR3 spans 12 residues. Between the trimmed V and J ends, which lost 4 bases and 5 bases, there was a span of 9 bases. The germline gives CDR1 MGHDK, CDR2 SYGVNS. The CDR3 DNA sequence: TGTGCCAGCAGTGTGAACAGGAACGAGCAGTACTTC. It specifies CASSVNRNEQYF.

This chain links TRBV7-9 with TRBJ2-2; D not resolved. The CDR3 length is 16 residues. Germline CDR1 SEHNR, CDR2 FQNEAQ (reference sequence). The V end lost 1 base, the J end lost 1 base, and 10 bases lay between the germline ends. The CDR3, as DNA: TGTGCCAGCAGCTTAGGACCTAGTGGGAACACCGGGGAGCTGTTTTTT. It specifies CASSLGPSGNTGELFF. Combining the CDR3 with reference TRBV7-9 and TRBJ2-2 gives the whole variable domain DTGVSQNPRHKITKRGQNVTFRCDPISEHNRLYWYRQTLGQGPEFLTYFQNEAQLEKSRLLSDRFSAERPKGSFSTLEIQRTEQGDSAMYLCASSLGPSGNTGELFFGEGSRLTVL.

The chain is built from TRBV7-9 and TRBJ2-5; 9 bases map to TRBD1. From germline, CDR1 is SEHNR and CDR2 FQNEAQ (reference sequence). The J segment lost 6 bases and the V segment lost 4 bases, leaving 6 bases of the junction unmatched. The CDR3 consists of 14 residues. CDR3 sequence reads: CASSSGTGPQTQYF. DNA for the CDR3: TGTGCCAGCAGCTCAGGGACAGGGCCGCAGACCCAGTACTTC.

The J gene is TRBJ1-5, the V gene TRBV27; D uncertain. V was shortened by 3 bases and J by 7 bases, with 13 bases between the two germline ends. This CDR3 has 14 amino acids. CDR1 is MNHEY and CDR2 is SMNVEV in the germline V gene (reference sequence). CDR3 nucleotide sequence: TGTGCCAGCAGTTTGAGGAGAGAGGGCCAGCCCCAGCATTTT. It translates to CASSLRREGQPQHF.

This chain uses TRBV7-2 with TRBJ2-7; D unclear. Germline V gene lookup returns CDR1 SGHTA and CDR2 FQGNSA. This CDR3 contains 13 residues. V dropped 4 bases and J dropped 2 bases, with 9 bases sitting between them. The CDR3 nucleotides are TGTGCCAGCAGCTCAACACCAACCTACGAGCAGTACTTC. Translating gives CASSSTPTYEQYF.

The J gene is TRBJ1-4, the V gene TRBV6-5; weak D call: TRBD1 (6 bases). Trimming removed 0 bases at V and 8 bases at J, with 10 bases between. The germline gives CDR1 MNHEY, CDR2 SVGAGI. This CDR3 region has 14 residues. For the CDR3, the DNA is TGTGCCAGCAGTTACTCGGGACAAGGGGAAAAACTGTTTTTT. It specifies CASSYSGQGEKLFF.

In the case of this clone: The same CDR3 can be traced to other DNA sequences in this sample. The chain uses TRBV30 and TRBJ1-1; the D is unclear. Trimming took off 3 bases at V and 8 bases at J, with 10 bases between the two ends. The length of the CDR3 is 11 residues. Germline assignment: CDR1 GTSNPN and CDR2 SVGIG (reference sequence). Here the CDR3 DNA reads TGTGCCTGGAGCCCTACCCGGGAAGCTTTCTTT. Amino acids: CAWSPTREAFF.

This chain connects TRBV6-1 to TRBJ1-5; D is uncertain. The CDR3 is 16 amino acids. V lost 0 bases and J lost 3, with 12 bases in between. CDR1 MNHNS and CDR2 SASEGT come from the germline V gene. CDR3 amino acids: CASSEAQTFFNQPQHF. The CDR3 DNA reads TGTGCCAGCAGTGAAGCACAGACATTTTTCAATCAGCCCCAGCATTTT.

The chain has TRBV4-1 and TRBJ2-7; 10 nucleotides align to TRBD2. Per the germline V gene, CDR1 is MGHRA and CDR2 is YSYEKL. The CDR3 length is 15 residues. With 1 base clipped from V and 1 base from J, the junction kept 1 base outside the gene matches. The CDR3 nucleotides read TGCGCCAGCAGCCAAGGACTAGCGGGTTCCTACGAGCAGTACTTC. It codes for CASSQGLAGSYEQYF.

The J gene is TRBJ1-3, the V gene TRBV6-5; D gene ambiguous. Germline CDR1 and CDR2: MNHEY and SVGAGI. The CDR3 is 12 amino acids. V lost 7 bases and J 12 bases, leaving 16 bases between the germline ends. CDR3 nucleotides: TGTGCCAGCATCGGAATAGGGTACAGCATATATTTT. Translation gives CASIGIGYSIYF.

This clone was seen only a few times. V and J are TRBV10-1 and TRBJ1-5; D is ambiguous. V was pared by 3 bases and J by 7 bases, with 7 bases between. CDR3 length: 12 residues. Germline loops: CDR1 WNHNN, CDR2 SYGVQD (reference sequence). CDR3 DNA: TGCGCCAGCAGTGATAGGGAGCAGCCCCAGCATTTT. As protein: CASSDREQPQHF.

This clone was picked up one time. The chain is built from TRBV9 and TRBJ2-2; D is ambiguous. Germline CDR1 reads SGDLS; CDR2 reads YYNGEE. The CDR3 covers 17 residues. With 2 bases removed from V and 3 bases from J, the gap between germline ends came to 17 bases. The CDR3 spells CASSVWVTRVDTGELFF. As DNA, the CDR3 is TGTGCCAGCAGCGTGTGGGTGACACGGGTCGACACCGGGGAGCTGTTTTTT.

The rearrangement joins TRBV13 to TRBJ2-5, with D perhaps matching TRBD2 (5 bases). V lost 4 bases to trimming and J lost 4 bases, with 13 bases between them. This CDR3 is built from 14 residues. From germline, CDR1 is PRHDT and CDR2 FYEKMQ (reference sequence). The CDR3 loop is CASSSGREGETQYF. The DNA of the CDR3 is TGTGCCAGCAGCTCCGGACGGGAAGGAGAGACCCAGTACTTC.

This rearrangement joins TRBV15 to TRBJ1-5; 8 nucleotides match TRBD1. V was pared by 3 bases and J by 6 bases, with 7 bases of the junction left unmatched. This CDR3 contains 15 residues. Germline CDR1 LNHNV, CDR2 YYDKDF (reference sequence). The CDR3 sequence: CATSSASGGVQPQHF. In nucleotides, the CDR3 is TGTGCCACCAGCAGTGCTTCAGGGGGCGTTCAGCCCCAGCATTTT.

This chain joins TRBV29-1 and TRBJ2-3, with D uncertain. V was clipped by 1 base and J by 0 bases, with 14 bases between them. This CDR3 contains 16 residues. Germline values: CDR1 SQVTM, CDR2 ANQGSEA. The CDR3 loop is CSVEGGSRPSTDTQYF. CDR3 nucleotide sequence: TGCAGCGTTGAAGGGGGATCGAGGCCTAGCACAGATACGCAGTATTTT.

The rearrangement links TRBV28 to TRBJ1-1; D is undetermined. The CDR3 consists of 12 residues. The germline CDR1 and CDR2 sequences are MDHEN and SYDVKM. V was cut by 5 bases and J by 9 bases, with 13 bases left in between. The CDR3 loop reads CASSPEEGQAFF. Here the CDR3 DNA reads TGTGCCAGCAGTCCCGAAGAGGGCCAAGCTTTCTTT. The full variable domain, with the rest looked up from reference TRBV28 and TRBJ1-1, is DVKVTQSSRYLVKRTGEKVFLECVQDMDHENMFWYRQDPGLGLRLIYFSYDVKMKEKGDIPEGYSVSREKKERFSLILESASTNQTSMYLCASSPEEGQAFFGQGTRLTVV.

The J gene is TRBJ2-6, the V gene TRBV19, with D possibly being TRBD2 (5 bases). Germline V lookup: CDR1 LNHDA, CDR2 SQIVND (reference sequence). This CDR3 has 16 residues. V was cut by 4 bases and J by 2 bases, with 12 bases left in between. CDR3 sequence: CASSRASLPGANVLTF. The CDR3 nucleotides read TGTGCCAGTAGTAGGGCTAGCTTGCCTGGGGCCAACGTCCTGACTTTC.

The chain couples TRBV19 to TRBJ2-7; tentative D call: TRBD1 (6 bases). This CDR3 is 14 amino acids long. V was shortened by 5 bases and J by 4 bases, with 15 bases between the two germline ends. Per germline, CDR1 LNHDA and CDR2 SQIVND (reference sequence). The DNA for the CDR3 is TGTGCCAGTAGTGCGTTGGGGGCGCGTTACGAGCAGTACTTC. Its protein product is CASSALGARYEQYF.

The chain uses TRBV11-1 and TRBJ2-2; D remains ambiguous. The V end lost 0 bases, the J end lost 3 bases, and 5 bases lay between the germline ends. CDR1 and CDR2 (germline): SGHAT, FQDESV (reference sequence). This CDR3 spans 14 amino acids. CDR3 region: CASSLAMDTGELFF. The CDR3 nucleotides read TGTGCCAGCAGCTTAGCGATGGACACCGGGGAGCTGTTTTTT. The variable domain in full, completed from reference TRBV11-1 and TRBJ2-2, reads EAEVAQSPRYKITEKSQAVAFWCDPISGHATLYWYRQILGQGPELLVQFQDESVVDDSQLPKDRFSAERLKGVDSTLKIQPAELGDSAMYLCASSLAMDTGELFFGEGSRLTVL.